This entry describes one T cell receptor beta chain. Germline V lookup: CDR1 LNHDA, CDR2 SQIVND (reference sequence). Trimming left V 4 bases short and J 4 bases short, with 13 bases between. CDR3 length: 15 amino acids. This sample was taken from a study of blood T cell repertoires in COVID-19. The wider study: T cells, B-cell-depleted T cells, or PBMCs supplied cDNA or gDNA.

Some clones are missing from TCRdb's copy, which holds only in-frame ones; the method was immunoSEQ multiplex PCR. Of about 220,000 clones in the sample, approximately 78% were seen once. Sequenced input: peripheral blood. The receptor was derived from an elderly woman with COVID-19, enrolled during active disease. This sequence joins TRBV19 and TRBJ1-4, with no clear D. Here the CDR3 reads CASSTRDSGNEKLFF. The CDR3 coding sequence is TGTGCCAGTAGTACCCGCGACTCCGGTAATGAAAAACTGTTTTTT.